This T cell receptor beta chain was documented in a study of blood T cells in healthy people across ages. Then a second PCR, running about 6 to 12 cycles, was carried out with a sample-barcoded 5' primer and a J-beta primer mix. Every single cDNA molecule received a tag from a template-switch adaptor with 12 random nucleotides. TCRdb reanalysed the 5' RACE reads using MiXCR and keeps one entry per CDR3 protein. Here the sample spans approximately 1.5 million distinct CDR3 sequences, around 36% being singletons. This receptor was identified in a young woman in good health. Material: blood.

CDR3 sequence: CSASDKTGHYSYNEQFF. The CDR3, as DNA: TGCAGTGCTAGCGACAAAACGGGACACTACTCCTACAATGAGCAGTTCTTC. V is TRBV20-1 and J is TRBJ2-1, with a tentative D call TRBD1 (6 bases). Germline V gives CDR1 DFQATT, CDR2 SNEGSKA (reference sequence). The V and J ends lost 3 bases and 0 bases respectively, with 18 bases between them. This CDR3 has 17 amino acids.